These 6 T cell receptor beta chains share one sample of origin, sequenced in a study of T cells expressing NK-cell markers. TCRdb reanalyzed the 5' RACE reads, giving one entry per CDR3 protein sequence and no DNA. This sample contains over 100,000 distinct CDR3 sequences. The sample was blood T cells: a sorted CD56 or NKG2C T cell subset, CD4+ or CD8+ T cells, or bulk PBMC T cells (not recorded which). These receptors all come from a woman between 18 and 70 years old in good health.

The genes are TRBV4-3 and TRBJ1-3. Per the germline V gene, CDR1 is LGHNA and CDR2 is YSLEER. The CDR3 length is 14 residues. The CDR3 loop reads CASSQATIGNTIYF.

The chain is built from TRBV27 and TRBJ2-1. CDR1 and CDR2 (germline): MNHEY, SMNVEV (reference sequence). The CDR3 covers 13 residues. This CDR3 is CASSLSGGSEQFF.

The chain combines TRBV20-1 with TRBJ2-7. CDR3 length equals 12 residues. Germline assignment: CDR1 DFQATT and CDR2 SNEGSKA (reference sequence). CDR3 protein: CSASENSYEQYF.

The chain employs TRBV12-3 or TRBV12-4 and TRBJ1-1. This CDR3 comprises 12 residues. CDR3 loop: CASRTAGVEAFF.

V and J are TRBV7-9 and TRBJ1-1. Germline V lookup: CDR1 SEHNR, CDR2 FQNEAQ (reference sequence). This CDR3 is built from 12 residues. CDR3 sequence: CASSLGQVEAFF. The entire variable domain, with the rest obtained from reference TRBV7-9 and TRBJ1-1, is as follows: DTGVSQNPRHKITKRGQNVTFRCDPISEHNRLYWYRQTLGQGPEFLTYFQNEAQLEKSRLLSDRFSAERPKGSFSTLEIQRTEQGDSAMYLCASSLGQVEAFFGQGTRLTVV.

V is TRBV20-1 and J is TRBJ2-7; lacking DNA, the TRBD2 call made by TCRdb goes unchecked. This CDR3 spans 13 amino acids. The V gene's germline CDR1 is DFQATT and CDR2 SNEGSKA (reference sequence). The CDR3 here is CSAVGGLSYEQYF.